The T cell receptor (beta chain) described here comes from a study of siplizumab effects on memory and regulatory T cells. On the study more broadly: Mixed lymphocyte reactions came in pairs, receiving siplizumab at 0.75 to 1 ug/mL or receiving no drug. Findings of the study overall: Both greater diversity than memory cells and a major contribution to the alloresponse seemed to characterize naive T cells. Roughly 75-96% of proliferating CD4+ or CD8+ clones lacked a naive or memory phenotype that could be assigned.

Concerning this clone itself: The antigen is unknown.

Sequencing was performed with immunoSEQ multiplex PCR; in TCRdb, only in-frame clones are kept and a portion is missing. This table holds 9,500 to 13,000 clones, around 40% found once. A 37°C coculture lasting around six days was applied to the mixed lymphocyte reaction cells. A 1:1 mix was made of stimulator PBMCs labelled with Violet Dye and responder PBMCs labelled with CFSE. The receptor comes from a human donor in good health; the cells came from an allogeneic mixed lymphocyte reaction. Sequencing was done on a sample of CFSE-low (dividing) CD8+ T cells sorted from an allogeneic mixed lymphocyte reaction.

The CDR3, as DNA: TGCAGCGTTGAAACCCGAGTGGGGGGAAATCAGCCCCAGCATTTT. Amino acids: CSVETRVGGNQPQHF. The chain has TRBV29-1 and TRBJ1-5, with D tentatively TRBD1 (5 bases). In germline, CDR1 is SQVTM, CDR2 ANQGSEA. Trimming stripped 2 bases from V and 4 bases from J, with 15 bases between. The CDR3 sequence is 15 residues long.